This T cell receptor beta chain was recovered during a study of blood T cell repertoires in COVID-19 (dated by TCRdb to the early 2020s). Broadly, across the study: Samples from collaborators originated in the United States, Italy and Spain and spanned both the acute and convalescent phases of COVID-19. Where available, HLA class I and class II types were taken from metadata supplied by the sample provider and were not determined by assay-based typing. The repertoires were released in a freely available public database intended as a resource for research on the immune response to SARS-CoV-2. A de-identified subject ID, COVID-19 status, age in years and sex were almost always included in the sample metadata. The material from the prospective study consisted of cDNA or gDNA derived from T cells, B-cell-depleted T cells, or PBMCs. The dataset comprised deeply sampled blood TCRbeta repertoires from subjects exposed to, actively infected with, or recovered from COVID-19. Samples were obtained from the ongoing ImmuneRACE study (first 160 participants) and from 950 to 1,500 subjects provided by 6 global collaborators.

A remark on this clone: No antigen is known for it. The input lacks base qualities; no much larger clone sits a single base away.

Points the paper makes about the study in general: How much clinical and demographic metadata was included differed by source and by participant, and the metadata was provided uncurated.

The germline V gene specifies MNHEY as CDR1 and SVGAGI as CDR2. Taken from cysteine to phenylalanine, the CDR3 has 14 residues. The kept DNA is CDR3 alone, 42 bases in frame from the first base. The V end loses 0 bases and the J end loses 1 base, and a stretch of 7 bases separates them. The collaborating institutions used their own protocols to collect whole blood in K2EDTA tubes. For TCRbeta analysis, collaborators shipped samples in one of three forms: frozen whole blood, isolated PBMCs, or DNA extracted from either of those sample types. TCRbeta CDR3 regions were amplified from genomic DNA by means of the immunoSEQ Assay, a bias-controlled multiplex PCR. The source study handled its data this way. Nucleated cell counts per sample were estimated from amplification of reference gene primers within the assay. To quantify the absolute abundance of each unique TCRbeta CDR3 rearrangement, sequence reads were collapsed and filtered. For each sample, productive Simpson clonality was calculated as the square root of Simpson's diversity index over productive rearrangements. The source is immuneACCESS, and TCRdb retained only in-frame sequences with V and J called. Part of the clones is not carried over; for the studies checked, unresolved V genes explain less than half of this, and the remainder is unexplained. That table gives V, J and clone size, and the DNA gave D and trimming. Recorded for this sample are roughly 230,000 clones; roughly 80% of them occurred a single time. Jointly, the top ten make up 4% to 5.5% of the sample.

The receptor comes from a man between 50 and 59 years old with active or convalescent COVID-19. Sequencing used peripheral blood. Recombination connected TRBV6-5 to TRBJ2-7; the D segment cannot be called with confidence. The CDR3 here reads CASSYSPDSYEQYF. The DNA reads TGTGCCAGCAGTTACTCGCCAGATTCCTACGAGCAGTACTTC.